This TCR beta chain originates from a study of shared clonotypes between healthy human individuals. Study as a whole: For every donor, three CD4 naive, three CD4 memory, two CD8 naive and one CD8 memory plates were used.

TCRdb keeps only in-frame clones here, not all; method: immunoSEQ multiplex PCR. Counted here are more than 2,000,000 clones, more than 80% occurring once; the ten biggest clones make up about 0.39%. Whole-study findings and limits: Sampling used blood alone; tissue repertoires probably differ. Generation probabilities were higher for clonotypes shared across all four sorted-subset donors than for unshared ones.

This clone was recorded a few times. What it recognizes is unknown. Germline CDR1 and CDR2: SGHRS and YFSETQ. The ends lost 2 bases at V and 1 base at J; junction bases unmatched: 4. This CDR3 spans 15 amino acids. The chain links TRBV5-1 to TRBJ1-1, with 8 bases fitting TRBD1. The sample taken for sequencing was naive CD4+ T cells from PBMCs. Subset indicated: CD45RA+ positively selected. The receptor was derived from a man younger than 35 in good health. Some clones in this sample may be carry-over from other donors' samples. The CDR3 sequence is CASSFLGTGNTEAFF. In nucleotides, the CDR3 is TGCGCCAGCAGCTTTTTAGGGACAGGGAACACTGAAGCTTTCTTT.